This T cell receptor beta chain was captured by sequencing in a study of blood T cell repertoires in COVID-19 (dated by TCRdb to the early 2020s). Looking at the study overall: Samples covering the acute and convalescent phases of COVID-19 were provided by collaborators in the United States, Italy and Spain. The prospective study material was composed of cDNA or gDNA derived from T cells, B-cell-depleted T cells, or PBMCs. Subjects who had been exposed to COVID-19, were actively infected with it, or had recovered from it provided the deeply sampled blood TCRbeta repertoires that made up the dataset. The repertoires were made available in a free public database intended to serve as a resource for research on the immune response to SARS-CoV-2. Samples were obtained from the ongoing ImmuneRACE study (first 160 participants) and from about 1,300 subjects provided by 6 global collaborators. The sample metadata nearly always contained a de-identified subject ID, COVID-19 status, age in years and sex. HLA class I and class II types, where available, came from metadata supplied by the sample provider rather than from assay-based typing.

Broader findings and caveats from the paper: The quantity of clinical and demographic metadata differed by source and by participant and was supplied without curation.

Enrolling through a virtual design, the prospective study's participants ranged in age from roughly 18 to 89 years and lived across roughly 24 United States geographic areas. In the prospective study, participants were assigned to cohorts based on the clinical history participants reported in a screening survey and a study questionnaire. Recovered participants in ImmuneRACE Cohort 3 were defined as having two consecutive negative NP/OP PCR tests, clearance from a healthcare professional, or resolution of symptoms. In the prospective study, whole blood, serum and a nasopharyngeal or oropharyngeal swab were collected from each participant by mobile phlebotomists. Participants in the prospective study had the option to provide additional blood draws and questionnaires over a roughly 2-month period. Prospective study blood samples were shipped either frozen or at room temperature before DNA extraction.

Concerning this clone: The target of this receptor is not known. It has no much larger one-base neighbor in the sample; base qualities were not kept.

The immunoSEQ Assay, a bias-controlled multiplex PCR, was used to amplify TCRbeta CDR3 regions from genomic DNA. The authors' pipeline ran thus. Nucleated cell counts per sample were estimated from amplification of reference gene primers within the assay. To quantify the absolute abundance of each unique TCRbeta CDR3 rearrangement, sequence reads were collapsed and filtered. For each sample, productive Simpson clonality was calculated by taking the square root of Simpson's diversity index across productive rearrangements. Not all clones reach the TCRdb copy of this immuneACCESS table, which keeps in-frame sequences only. Checked studies attribute under half of the gap to unresolved V genes and leave the rest unexplained. V, J and clone size reflect that table, while D and trimming were determined from the DNA. The sample includes some 320,000 clones, with 90% observed a single time. Jointly, the top ten make up 2.6% of the sample.

The CDR3 numbers 13 residues from cysteine through phenylalanine. The CDR3 DNA has 39 bases and is translated from base 1. V is clipped by 5 bases and J by 7 bases, and the sequence between their germline boundaries is 14 bases long. As encoded in the germline V gene, CDR1 is SGHVS while CDR2 is FNYEAQ. The sequence derives from a man aged 55-75 years who had recovered from COVID-19. The sample taken for sequencing was PBMCs or T cells enriched from blood (not recorded which). Here the chain combines TRBV7-6 and TRBJ2-5, with a weak D call of TRBD1 (6 bases match). This receptor has the CDR3 CASSAQGTGTQYF. In nucleotides, the sequence is TGTGCCAGCAGCGCCCAGGGGACGGGGACCCAGTACTTC.